These T cell receptor beta chains were read from a single sample in a study of identical twins. TCRdb re-derived calls from the 5' RACE reads in MiXCR, one entry per CDR3 protein. Of about 240,000 distinct CDR3 sequences in the sample, 6% to 8% were seen once. These data were likewise used in another study, on yellow fever vaccine responses in identical twins.

Material: CD8+ T cells sorted from blood. The receptors here all came from a woman between 18 and 29 years old in good health. Each CDR3 is given with its conserved first and last residue. The D gene is left open where the match is weak. Size values are once, few and many counts, or a class for expanded clones, and some rows have none.

J gene	D gene	V gene	clone size	CDR3 protein	CDR3 DNA
TRBJ2-3	-	TRBV7-9	many	CASSLGLGDTQYF	TGTGCCAGCAGCTTAGGCCTGGGAGATACGCAGTATTTT
TRBJ2-3	-	TRBV15	few	CATSRDLGSGSTDTQYF	TGTGCCACCAGCAGAGATCTAGGTAGCGGATCTACAGATACGCAGTATTTT
TRBJ2-2	TRBD1	TRBV29-1	-	CSVEADDRGSTGELFF	TGCAGCGTTGAGGCAGACGACAGGGGATCCACCGGGGAGCTGTTTTTT
TRBJ2-1	-	TRBV6-1	many	CASSPHLPGTEQFF	TGTGCCAGCAGTCCGCATCTCCCCGGGACAGAGCAGTTCTTC
TRBJ2-1	-	TRBV4-2	-	CASSQDGYEQFF	TGTGCCAGCAGCCAAGACGGGTATGAGCAGTTCTTC
TRBJ1-5	-	TRBV6-6	many	CASSYSIRPQHF	TGTGCCAGCAGTTACTCGATCCGGCCCCAGCATTTT
TRBJ2-1	TRBD2	TRBV9	few	CASSVDDSGPHNEQFF	TGTGCCAGCAGCGTAGATGATAGCGGGCCCCACAATGAGCAGTTCTTC
TRBJ2-1	-	TRBV4-1	many	CASSQAGSAVNEQFF	TGCGCCAGCAGCCAAGCAGGATCAGCGGTGAATGAGCAGTTCTTC
TRBJ2-1	TRBD2	TRBV5-5	many	CASSRTSGGVEQFF	TGTGCCAGCAGCCGGACTAGCGGGGGGGTTGAGCAGTTCTTC
TRBJ2-1	-	TRBV2	few	CAIKSSSYNEQFF	TGTGCCATCAAAAGTAGCTCCTACAATGAGCAGTTCTTC
TRBJ2-1	TRBD1	TRBV7-6	many	CASSQRGLDEQFF	TGTGCCAGCAGCCAAAGGGGGCTAGATGAGCAGTTCTTC
TRBJ2-2	-	TRBV15	few	CATSAIGQTNTGELFF	TGTGCCACCAGCGCCATTGGCCAGACTAACACCGGGGAGCTGTTTTTT
TRBJ1-5	-	TRBV29-1	-	CSVQFIGGGPQHF	TGCAGCGTTCAATTTATAGGCGGGGGGCCCCAGCATTTT
TRBJ1-1	-	TRBV5-1	many	CASSWGGSEAFF	TGCGCCAGCAGCTGGGGGGGATCTGAAGCTTTCTTT
TRBJ2-3	-	TRBV27	-	CASSLRVGRIDTQYF	TGTGCCAGCAGTTTAAGAGTCGGGAGAATAGATACGCAGTATTTT
TRBJ2-3	TRBD2	TRBV20-1	few	CSARDPLGLAGGLTDTQYF	TGCAGTGCTAGAGACCCACTTGGACTAGCGGGGGGGCTCACAGATACGCAGTATTTT
TRBJ1-2	TRBD1	TRBV25-1	many	CATNRGGGYTF	TGTGCCACCAACAGGGGTGGTGGCTACACCTTC
TRBJ1-1	-	TRBV11-2	-	CASSLGWAGASEAFF	TGTGCCAGCAGCTTAGGTTGGGCCGGGGCCTCGGAAGCTTTCTTT
TRBJ2-7	-	TRBV7-8	many	CASSPRGLVAYEQYF	TGTGCCAGCAGCCCTCGTGGGCTTGTGGCATACGAGCAGTACTTC
TRBJ2-2	TRBD1	TRBV6-2/TRBV6-3	-	CASSLQGTNTGELFF	TGTGCCAGCAGCCTACAGGGGACGAACACCGGGGAGCTGTTTTTT
TRBJ1-5	-	TRBV10-3	few	CAITLRVLGNQPQHF	TGTGCCATCACCCTGAGGGTACTCGGCAATCAGCCCCAGCATTTT
TRBJ2-3	-	TRBV12-3/TRBV12-4	many	CASSRWVITDTQYF	TGTGCCAGCAGTCGATGGGTCATCACAGATACGCAGTATTTT
TRBJ2-1	TRBD2	TRBV6-5	few	CASSYGGGTSGRVYNEQFF	TGTGCCAGCAGTTACGGAGGCGGGACTAGCGGGAGGGTCTACAATGAGCAGTTCTTC
TRBJ2-3	TRBD2	TRBV15	few	CATSRDYREGRDSDTQYF	TGTGCCACCAGCAGAGATTACCGGGAGGGCAGAGATTCAGATACGCAGTATTTT
TRBJ2-5	TRBD2	TRBV6-2/TRBV6-3	-	CASRIHSGRDQETQYF	TGTGCCAGCAGGATCCATAGCGGGAGGGACCAAGAGACCCAGTACTTC
TRBJ2-3	TRBD2	TRBV2	-	CASTSMSGITDTQYF	TGTGCCAGCACCTCCATGAGCGGGATCACAGATACGCAGTATTTT
TRBJ2-5	-	TRBV28	-	CASSLRTEETQYF	TGTGCCAGCAGTCTCCGGACGGAAGAGACCCAGTACTTC
TRBJ2-7	TRBD1	TRBV5-1	few	CASSIGTGIYEQYF	TGCGCCAGCAGCATAGGGACAGGGATCTACGAGCAGTACTTC
TRBJ2-2	-	TRBV12-3/TRBV12-4	few	CASSFGMNTGELFF	TGTGCCAGCAGTTTCGGCATGAACACCGGGGAGCTGTTTTTT
TRBJ1-1	TRBD1	TRBV11-2	-	CASSPTLTGDTEAFF	TGTGCCAGCAGCCCTACTCTGACAGGGGACACTGAAGCTTTCTTT
TRBJ2-2	-	TRBV28	-	CASSLEQYTGELFF	TGTGCCAGCAGTTTAGAGCAGTACACCGGGGAGCTGTTTTTT
TRBJ2-1	TRBD2	TRBV27	many	CASSLSAGGGALEQFF	TGTGCCAGCAGTTTATCGGCGGGCGGGGGGGCCCTTGAGCAGTTCTTC
TRBJ2-3	TRBD1	TRBV4-1	-	CASSQVDTGVSTDTQYF	TGCGCCAGCAGCCAAGTAGATACAGGGGTTAGCACAGATACGCAGTATTTT
TRBJ2-7	-	TRBV2	once	CASSEAVYEQYF	TGTGCCAGCAGTGAAGCCGTCTACGAGCAGTACTTC
TRBJ1-6	-	TRBV7-9	-	CASSDRSANSPLHF	TGTGCCAGCAGCGACAGGTCGGCTAATTCACCCCTCCACTTT
TRBJ2-1	-	TRBV7-3	-	CASSQSPLRDWTYNEQFF	TGTGCCAGCAGCCAATCCCCTCTCCGGGACTGGACTTACAATGAGCAGTTCTTC
TRBJ2-5	-	TRBV29-1	many	CSVEQQETQYF	TGCAGCGTTGAACAGCAAGAGACCCAGTACTTC
TRBJ2-3	-	TRBV4-2	few	CASSPRLDAADTQYF	TGTGCCAGCAGCCCCAGACTAGATGCGGCAGATACGCAGTATTTT
TRBJ2-2	-	TRBV6-1	-	CASSDRTPGELFF	TGTGCCAGCAGTGACCGAACTCCCGGGGAGCTGTTTTTT
TRBJ2-3	-	TRBV10-3	many	CAISAGGNTQTDTQYF	TGTGCCATCAGTGCTGGGGGGAATACACAGACAGATACGCAGTATTTT
TRBJ1-1	TRBD1	TRBV3-1	many	CASSHGWDRLNTEAFF	TGTGCCAGCAGCCACGGTTGGGACAGGCTGAACACTGAAGCTTTCTTT
TRBJ2-2	TRBD1	TRBV12-3/TRBV12-4	many	CASSPQGAWTGELFF	TGTGCCAGCAGTCCACAGGGGGCGTGGACCGGGGAGCTGTTTTTT
TRBJ1-2	TRBD1	TRBV6-5	few	CASSYSQGADGYTF	TGTGCCAGCAGTTACTCGCAGGGGGCGGATGGCTACACCTTC
TRBJ2-3	-	TRBV24-1	-	CATSDLMDTQYF	TGTGCCACCAGTGATTTGATGGATACGCAGTATTTT
TRBJ2-3	TRBD1	TRBV28	many	CASSLLTGGRDTQYF	TGTGCCAGCAGTTTATTAACAGGGGGCAGAGATACGCAGTATTTT
TRBJ2-7	-	TRBV13	-	CARGCGRGCYEQYF	TGTGCCAGGGGCTGTGGGCGCGGCTGCTACGAGCAGTACTTC
TRBJ2-4	-	TRBV28	many	CASGPEGQLAKNIQYF	TGTGCCAGCGGGCCGGAGGGGCAACTAGCCAAAAACATTCAGTACTTC
TRBJ2-1	TRBD2	TRBV12-3/TRBV12-4	many	CASRPTSGNEQFF	TGTGCCAGCAGACCGACTAGCGGGAATGAGCAGTTCTTC
TRBJ2-2	TRBD2	TRBV6-4	few	CASSEFAGANTGELFF	TGTGCCAGCAGTGAGTTTGCGGGGGCGAACACCGGGGAGCTGTTTTTT
TRBJ2-3	-	TRBV20-1	-	CCARDFRQVLLTDTQYF	TGCTGTGCTAGAGATTTTAGGCAGGTCCTCCTCACAGATACGCAGTATTTT
TRBJ2-7	TRBD1	TRBV12-3/TRBV12-4	many	CASSKDRDEQYF	TGTGCCAGCAGCAAGGACAGGGACGAGCAGTACTTC